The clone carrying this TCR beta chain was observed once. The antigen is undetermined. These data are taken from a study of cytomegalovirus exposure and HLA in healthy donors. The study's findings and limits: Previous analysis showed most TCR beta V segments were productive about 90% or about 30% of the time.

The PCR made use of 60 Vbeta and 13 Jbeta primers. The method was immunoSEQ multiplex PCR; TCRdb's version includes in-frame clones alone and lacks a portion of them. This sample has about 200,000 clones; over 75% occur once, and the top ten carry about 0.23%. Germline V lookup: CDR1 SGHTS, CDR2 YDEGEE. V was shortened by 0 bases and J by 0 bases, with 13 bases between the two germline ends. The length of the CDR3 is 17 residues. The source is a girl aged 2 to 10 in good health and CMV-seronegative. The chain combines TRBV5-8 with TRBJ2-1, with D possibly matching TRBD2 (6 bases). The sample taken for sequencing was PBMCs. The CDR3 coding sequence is TGTGCCAGCAGCTTGGGTTGGGACTTGAGCTCCTACAATGAGCAGTTCTTC. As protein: CASSLGWDLSSYNEQFF.